Presented here are 18 T cell receptor beta chains from one specimen sequenced in a study of cytomegalovirus exposure and HLA in healthy donors. PCR primers comprised 60 Vbeta and 13 Jbeta primers. The protocol was immunoSEQ multiplex PCR, while the TCRdb copy is restricted to in-frame clones and leaves out a portion. The repertoire shows about 210,000 clones; the top ten hold approximately 1%. What was sequenced was PBMCs. The source of these receptors is a woman younger than 45 in good health and CMV-seropositive.

The chain has TRBV18 and TRBJ2-5; weak D call: TRBD1 (5 bases). CDR1 KGHSH and CDR2 LQKENI come from the germline V gene. This CDR3 has 14 residues. V was pared by 1 base and J by 2 bases, with 8 bases between. The CDR3 reads CASSPRQSQETQYF. The CDR3 DNA follows: TGTGCCAGCTCACCACGACAGTCGCAAGAGACCCAGTACTTC.

J is TRBJ1-5 and V is TRBV19; perhaps TRBD1 as D (5 bases). The CDR3 covers 16 residues. CDR1 is LNHDA, CDR2 SQIVND, per germline (reference sequence). Trimming left V 6 bases short and J 4 bases short, with 19 bases between. The CDR3, as DNA: TGTGCCAGTAGAGGGCGGGGACTTGGGGTTAATCAGCCCCAGCATTTT. This translates into CASRGRGLGVNQPQHF.

V and J are TRBV9 and TRBJ1-1; D is unclear. In germline, CDR1 is SGDLS, CDR2 YYNGEE. V was clipped by 2 bases and J by 5 bases, with 7 bases between them. CDR3 length equals 12 residues. In nucleotides, the CDR3 is TGTGCCAGCAGCGTCGAGGGTACTGAAGCTTTCTTT. Its protein is CASSVEGTEAFF. Looking up the rest from reference TRBV9 and TRBJ1-1 gives the full variable domain: DSGVTQTPKHLITATGQRVTLRCSPRSGDLSVYWYQQSLDQGLQFLIQYYNGEERAKGNILERFSAQQFPDLHSELNLSSLELGDSALYFCASSVEGTEAFFGQGTRLTVV.

The CDR3 loop is CASSNGTVSYEQYF. CDR3 sequence (DNA): TGCGCCAGCAGTAATGGGACAGTCTCCTACGAGCAGTACTTC. V usage is TRBV5-1 and J usage is TRBJ2-5, with 7 bases matching TRBD1. TRBJ2-7 matches the DNA end more closely, so the J call is doubtful. CDR3 length: 14 residues. The germline gives CDR1 SGHRS, CDR2 YFSETQ.

Notes on this clone: One junction end disagrees with the germline gene, perhaps due to a read error. Other DNA sequences in the sample encode the same CDR3. CDR3 DNA sequence: TGTGCCAGCAGCCCCGGGGGGTCCCCCTACGAGCAGTATTTC. Translating gives CASSPGGSPYEQYF. V usage is TRBV7-2 and J usage is TRBJ2-7; 7 nucleotides line up with TRBD2. The CDR3 covers 14 residues. The germline gives CDR1 SGHTA, CDR2 FQGNSA. Using reference TRBV7-2 and TRBJ2-7 for the parts outside the CDR3, the full variable domain is GAGVSQSPSNKVTEKGKDVELRCDPISGHTALYWYRQSLGQGLEFLIYFQGNSAPDKSGLPSDRFSAERTGGSVSTLTIQRTQQEDSAVYLCASSPGGSPYEQYFGPGTRLTVT.

V usage is TRBV5-4 and J usage is TRBJ2-5; D is ambiguous. Germline V gene sequence: CDR1 SGHNT, CDR2 YYREEE (reference sequence). Trimming left V 2 bases short and J 5 bases short, with 7 bases between. CDR3 length: 12 amino acids. This chain's CDR3 is CASSLRGETQYF. As DNA, the CDR3 is TGTGCCAGCAGCTTAAGAGGCGAGACCCAGTACTTC.

The V gene is TRBV5-8, the J gene TRBJ2-3; the D gene is possibly TRBD1 (5 bases). This CDR3 is built from 15 residues. The V gene lost 0 bases and the J gene lost 4 bases, with 12 bases spanning the gap. In germline, CDR1 is SGHTS, CDR2 YDEGEE. The CDR3 protein is CASSLEGRVPDTQYF. For the CDR3, the DNA is TGTGCCAGCAGCTTGGAGGGCAGGGTGCCAGATACGCAGTATTTT.

The chain links TRBV5-5 to TRBJ1-2; 9 bases match TRBD1. The V gene end was trimmed by 4 bases and the J gene end by 8 bases; junction bases not matched to a gene: 12. Germline V gene data show CDR1 as SGHKS and CDR2 as YYEKEE (reference sequence). The CDR3 length is 15 residues. The CDR3 DNA reads as TGTGCCAGCAGCCCCCTTACAGGGGGCGGTGGGGGCTACACCTTC. Amino acid sequence: CASSPLTGGGGGYTF.

The chain has TRBV29-1 and TRBJ2-7; maybe TRBD1 (6 bases). Deletions cut 6 bases from V and 3 bases from J, with 15 bases between. Germline V gives CDR1 SQVTM, CDR2 ANQGSEA. This CDR3 is 13 amino acids long. The CDR3 reads CSVGQGSDYEQYF. The CDR3 nucleotides read TGCAGCGTGGGGCAGGGGTCAGACTACGAGCAGTACTTC.

The chain links TRBV11-2 to TRBJ2-7; 14 nucleotides align to TRBD2. The V gene's germline CDR1 is SGHAT and CDR2 FQNNGV. This CDR3 comprises 16 residues. V was pared by 5 bases and J by 1 base, with 4 bases of the junction left unmatched. As DNA, the CDR3 is TGTGCCAGCAGCGTCAGACTAGCGGGAGGGTCCTACGAGCAGTACTTC. Translated: CASSVRLAGGSYEQYF.

The chain employs TRBV4-3 and TRBJ2-5, with D possibly matching TRBD1 (6 bases). Near its end, the DNA agrees better with TRBJ2-7, so the J call may be wrong. The CDR3 is 14 residues long. Per the germline V gene, CDR1 is LGHNA and CDR2 is YSLEER. Here the CDR3 reads CASSQDRGSYEQYF. DNA for the CDR3: TGCGCCAGCAGCCAAGACAGGGGTTCCTACGAGCAGTACTTC.

V gene TRBV7-9 combines with J gene TRBJ1-4; D possibly corresponds to TRBD1 (6 bases). The length of the CDR3 is 17 residues. CDR1 SEHNR and CDR2 FQNEAQ come from the germline V gene (reference sequence). V shed 5 bases and J shed 7 bases, with 23 bases lying between them. In DNA form, the CDR3 reads TGTGCCAGCAGCCACGGGGGGGGCCGCCGCGACGGTGAAAAACTGTTTTTT. It translates to CASSHGGGRRDGEKLFF.

The gene calls are TRBV5-1 and TRBJ2-5; no reliable D call. Germline lookup yields CDR1 SGHRS and CDR2 YFSETQ. CDR3 length: 14 amino acids. V lost 0 bases, J lost 1 base, and 7 bases lay in between. CDR3: CASSLGRIQETQYF. The CDR3 DNA reads as TGCGCCAGCAGCTTGGGGCGGATCCAAGAGACCCAGTACTTC.

V is TRBV19 and J is TRBJ2-7; 12 positions match TRBD2. This CDR3 is 15 amino acids long. Germline lookup yields CDR1 LNHDA and CDR2 SQIVND (reference sequence). V lost 5 bases and J lost 2; bases outside the gene matches: 4. Here the CDR3 reads CASSPGLAGTYEQYF. The DNA for the CDR3 is TGTGCCAGTAGTCCGGGACTAGCGGGTACCTACGAGCAGTACTTC.

The V call is TRBV5-4, the J call TRBJ2-3; 7 bases map to TRBD2. CDR3 length equals 15 residues. Germline V gene lookup returns CDR1 SGHNT and CDR2 YYREEE (reference sequence). The V and J ends lost 2 bases and 4 bases, in that order; junction bases with no gene match: 7. The CDR3 DNA reads TGTGCCAGCAGCTTAGCGGGGAGTATCTCAGATACGCAGTATTTT. Translation: CASSLAGSISDTQYF.

The J gene is TRBJ2-1, the V gene TRBV13; possible D gene TRBD2, 6 bases. The ends were cut back, 6 bases at V and 4 bases at J, with 19 bases in the middle. Germline V gives CDR1 PRHDT, CDR2 FYEKMQ (reference sequence). The CDR3 has 16 amino acids. The CDR3 DNA reads TGTGCCAGCAGTTCCTTGACGGGGGATTCTTACAATGAGCAGTTCTTC. Its protein is CASSSLTGDSYNEQFF.

As DNA, the CDR3 is TGCGCCAGCAGCTTGGGTTCAACAGGGGTCGGAAACACCATATATTTT. Translated, it gives CASSLGSTGVGNTIYF. The chain recombines TRBV5-1 with TRBJ1-3; 7 bases are shared with TRBD1. V shed 0 bases and J 4 bases; nucleotides not matched to a gene: 7. CDR1 and CDR2 from the germline V gene are SGHRS and YFSETQ. The CDR3 length is 16 residues.

The genes are TRBV2 and TRBJ1-5; D is perhaps TRBD1 (6 bases). The CDR3 totals 16 residues. V shed 6 bases and J shed 2 bases, with 17 bases lying between them. CDR1 is SNHLY and CDR2 is FYNNEI in the germline V gene. The CDR3 protein is CASSDRLDSGNQPQHF. As DNA, the CDR3 is TGTGCCAGCAGCGACCGCTTGGACAGTGGCAATCAGCCCCAGCATTTT.